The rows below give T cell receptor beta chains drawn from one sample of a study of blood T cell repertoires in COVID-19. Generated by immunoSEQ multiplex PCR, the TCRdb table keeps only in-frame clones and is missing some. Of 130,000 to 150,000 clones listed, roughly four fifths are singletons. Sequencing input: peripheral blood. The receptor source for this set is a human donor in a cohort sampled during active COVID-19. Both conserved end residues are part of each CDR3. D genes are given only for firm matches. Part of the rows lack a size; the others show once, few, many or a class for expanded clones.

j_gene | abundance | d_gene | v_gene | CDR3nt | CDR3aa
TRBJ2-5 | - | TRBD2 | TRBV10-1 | TGCGCCAGCAGTGCCGGGACTAGCGGGGGGAGAGAGACCCAGTACTTC | CASSAGTSGGRETQYF
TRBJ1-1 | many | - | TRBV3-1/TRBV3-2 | TGTGCCAGCAGCCAAGATCGACAAGAAGCTTTCTTT | CASSQDRQEAFF
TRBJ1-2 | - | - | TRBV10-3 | TGTGCCATCAGTGAGTCGATGGCAGGTACCTATGGCTACACCTTC | CAISESMAGTYGYTF
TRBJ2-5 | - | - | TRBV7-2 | TGTGCCAGCAGCTTGTGGGGGCAGAAACAAGAGACCCAGTACTTC | CASSLWGQKQETQYF
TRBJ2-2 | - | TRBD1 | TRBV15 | TGTGCCACCAGCCGACAGGGGGCGAACACCGGGGAGCTGTTTTTT | CATSRQGANTGELFF
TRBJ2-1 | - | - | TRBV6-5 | TGTGCCAGCAGTACCAAATCAGGGGCCGAGGGGTTCTTC | CASSTKSGAEGFF
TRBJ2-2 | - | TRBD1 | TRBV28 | TGTGCCAGCAGTTTACCAGGGGGCACATCCGGGGAGCTGTTTTTT | CASSLPGGTSGELFF
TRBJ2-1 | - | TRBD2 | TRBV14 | TGTGCCAGCAGCCAAGACCGACTAGCGGGGGGTGATGAGCAGTTCTTC | CASSQDRLAGGDEQFF
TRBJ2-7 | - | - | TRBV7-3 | TGTGCCAGCAGCTTTAGCTCCTACGAGCAGTACTTC | CASSFSSYEQYF
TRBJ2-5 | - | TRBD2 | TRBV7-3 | TGTGCCAGCAGCTCGGGGGGAGAGGAGACCCAGTACTTC | CASSSGGEETQYF
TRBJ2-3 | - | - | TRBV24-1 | TGTGCCACCAGCAAACTAGATACGCAGTATTTT | CATSKLDTQYF
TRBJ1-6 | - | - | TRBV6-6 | TGTGCCAGCAGTTACCAAAGGGGTATTCTAGATTCACCCCTCCACTTT | CASSYQRGILDSPLHF
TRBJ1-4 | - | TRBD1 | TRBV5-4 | TGTGCCAGCAGCTTGGGGGCGGCAGGGGGCATTGAAAAACTGTTTTTT | CASSLGAAGGIEKLFF
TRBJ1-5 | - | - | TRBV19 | TGTGCCAGTAGTATCTTCGCCGGACAGACCAATCAGCCCCAGCATTTT | CASSIFAGQTNQPQHF
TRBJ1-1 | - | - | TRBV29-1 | TGCAGCGTCGCAGGGAAGTGGAACACTGAAGCTTTCTTT | CSVAGKWNTEAFF
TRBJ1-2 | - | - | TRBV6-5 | TGTGCCAGTCACCCTCTTGGGCTCTATGGCTACACCTTC | CASHPLGLYGYTF
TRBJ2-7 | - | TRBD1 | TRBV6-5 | TGTGCCAGCAGTCGACAGGGGTACGAGCAGTACTTC | CASSRQGYEQYF
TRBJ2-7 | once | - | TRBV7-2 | TGTGCCAGCAGCTTAAGCTGGGGGGGCACCCACGAGCAGTACTTC | CASSLSWGGTHEQYF
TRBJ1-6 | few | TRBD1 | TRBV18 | TGTGCCAGCTCACCAAAAGGACAGGGGTTCGGAGTTAATTCACCCCTCCACTTT | CASSPKGQGFGVNSPLHF
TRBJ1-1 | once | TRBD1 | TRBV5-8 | TGTGCCAGCAGCTTGGGGGACAGGGTGACTGAAGCTTTCTTT | CASSLGDRVTEAFF
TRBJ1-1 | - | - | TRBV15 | TGTGCCACCAGCAGAGATGCAGGGCGAGGAGAAGCTTTCTTT | CATSRDAGRGEAFF
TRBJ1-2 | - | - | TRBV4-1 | TGCGCCAGCAGCCAAGTACATCAGGGTTTGGGCTACACCTTC | CASSQVHQGLGYTF
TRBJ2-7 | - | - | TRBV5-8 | TGTGCCAGCAGCCGAGAGGGGGTTCCCTCCTACGAGCAGTACTTC | CASSREGVPSYEQYF
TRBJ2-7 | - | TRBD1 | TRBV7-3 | TGTGCCAGCAGCTCCGGGACAGAACCATACGAGCAGTACTTC | CASSSGTEPYEQYF
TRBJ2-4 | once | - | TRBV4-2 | TGTGCCAGCAGCCATCAAGTTCAAGAGGGAAACATTCAGTACTTC | CASSHQVQEGNIQYF
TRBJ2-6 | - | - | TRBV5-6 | TGTGCCAGCAGCTTGGGACTTTCACTCTCTGGGGCCAACGTCCTGACTTTC | CASSLGLSLSGANVLTF
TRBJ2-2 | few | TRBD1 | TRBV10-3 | TGTGCCATCAGTGGGGACAGCTACACCGGGGAGCTGTTTTTT | CAISGDSYTGELFF
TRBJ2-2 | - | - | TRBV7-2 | TGTGCCAGCAGACCCGCAGTCCTAGTCACCGGGGAGCTGTTTTTT | CASRPAVLVTGELFF
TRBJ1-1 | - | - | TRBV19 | TGTGCCAGTAGTATAGGCCAGTCCACTGAAGCTTTCTTT | CASSIGQSTEAFF
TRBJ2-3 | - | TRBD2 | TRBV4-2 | TGTGCCAGCAGCTCCGAAGCGGGGGCGAAAGATACGCAGTATTTT | CASSSEAGAKDTQYF
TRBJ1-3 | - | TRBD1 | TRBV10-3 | TGTGCCATCAGGGGGACAGGAACCAGCAACACCATATATTTT | CAIRGTGTSNTIYF
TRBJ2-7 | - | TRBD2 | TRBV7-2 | TGTGCCAGCAGCTTAGACGCGGGGGGGTCCTACGAGCAGTACTTC | CASSLDAGGSYEQYF
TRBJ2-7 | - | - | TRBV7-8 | TGTGCCAGCAGCCCACCGTTTATAAGCAAGCAGTACTTC | CASSPPFISKQYF
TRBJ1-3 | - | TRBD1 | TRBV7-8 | TGTGCCAGCAGCCGAGACAGGGTTGGAAACACCATATATTTT | CASSRDRVGNTIYF
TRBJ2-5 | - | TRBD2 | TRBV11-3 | TGTGCCAGCAGCTCAGGGACTAACTACCAAGAGACCCAGTACTTC | CASSSGTNYQETQYF
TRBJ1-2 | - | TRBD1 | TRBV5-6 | TGTGCCAGCAGCGCAGGGACAGGCCGTTTGCTGTACAGCTACACCTTC | CASSAGTGRLLYSYTF
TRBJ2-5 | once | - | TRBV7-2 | TGTGCCAGCAGCTTAGTCCAGGGCAGGAAGACCCAGTACTTC | CASSLVQGRKTQYF
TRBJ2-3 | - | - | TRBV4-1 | TGCGCCAGCAGCCAAGGTCCTAGGCGGGGGCAAGTCACAGATACGCAGTATTTT | CASSQGPRRGQVTDTQYF
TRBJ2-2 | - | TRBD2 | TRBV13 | TGTGCCAGCAAACGAGGACTAGCGGGGACCGGGGAGCTGTTTTTT | CASKRGLAGTGELFF
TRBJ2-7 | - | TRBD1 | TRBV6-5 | TGTGCCAGCAGTTCACCGGGACAGGGGGTCTACGAGCAGTACTTC | CASSSPGQGVYEQYF
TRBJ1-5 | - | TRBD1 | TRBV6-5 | TGTGCCAGCAGTTACCGAAAAGGGGGCATAGATCAGCCCCAGCATTTT | CASSYRKGGIDQPQHF
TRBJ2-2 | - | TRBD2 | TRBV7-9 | TGTGCCAGCGTCCTGACTAGCGGGGGAATCACCGGGGAGCTGTTTTTT | CASVLTSGGITGELFF
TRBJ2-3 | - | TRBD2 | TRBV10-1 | TGCGCCAGCAGACTAGCGGAAGGCACAGATACGCAGTATTTT | CASRLAEGTDTQYF
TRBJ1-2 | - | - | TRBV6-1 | TGTGCCAGCAGTGAGGGAGCGTATAGCTATGGCTACACCTTC | CASSEGAYSYGYTF
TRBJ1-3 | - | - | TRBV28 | TGTGCCAGCAGTTTAAAAGGGGCCTATGGAAACACCATATATTTT | CASSLKGAYGNTIYF
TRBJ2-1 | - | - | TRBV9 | TGTGCCAGCAGGGTCGACCCCCTGGCGGGTGAGCAGTTCTTC | CASRVDPLAGEQFF
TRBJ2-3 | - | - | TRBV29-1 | TGCAGCGCCCGAGGTCAGGGGACCACAGATACGCAGTATTTT | CSARGQGTTDTQYF
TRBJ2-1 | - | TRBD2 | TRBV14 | TGTGCCAGCAGCCGCCGGCGGGTAGCGGGGGGGCCTAACAATGAGCAGTTCTTC | CASSRRRVAGGPNNEQFF
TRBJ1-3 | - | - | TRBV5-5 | TGTGCCAGCAGCTTGGCGGTCCAGGCCTCCTTCTCTGGAAACACCATATATTTT | CASSLAVQASFSGNTIYF
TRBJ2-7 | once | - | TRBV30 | TGTGCCTGGAGCTTTGGGCCCTACGAGCAGTACTTC | CAWSFGPYEQYF
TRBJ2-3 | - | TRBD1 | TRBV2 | TGTGCCAGCAGTGTTGGGACAGGGATAGGAACAGATACGCAGTATTTT | CASSVGTGIGTDTQYF
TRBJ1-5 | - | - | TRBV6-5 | TGTGCCAGCAGTTCGGGACACGCTAGCAATCAGCCCCAGCATTTT | CASSSGHASNQPQHF
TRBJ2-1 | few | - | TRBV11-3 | TGTGCCAGCAGCTTAGCGGGAGTAGGCTCCTACAATGAGCAGTTCTTC | CASSLAGVGSYNEQFF
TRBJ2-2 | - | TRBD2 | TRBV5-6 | TGTGCCAGCACCTTAGCGGGGGTCATTACCCCCGGGGAGCTGTTTTTT | CASTLAGVITPGELFF
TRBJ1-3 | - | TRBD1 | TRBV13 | TGTGCCAGCAGCTTAGGCGACAGGGCTGGAAACACCATATATTTT | CASSLGDRAGNTIYF